The rows below give T cell receptor beta chains drawn from one sample of a study of cytomegalovirus exposure and HLA in healthy donors. Profiling relied on immunoSEQ multiplex PCR, and the TCRdb table lists in-frame clones only, not all of them. In the table there are about 360,000 clones, around 86% of which are singletons. The sequenced sample consisted of PBMCs. These TCRs come from a woman between 18 and 29 years old in good health and CMV-seronegative. The CDR3 runs from the conserved cysteine through the conserved F or W. Each record gives: V gene, J gene, clone size, CDR3 protein. Where a row states a size, it is once, few, many or the class of an expanded clone; other rows omit it.

TRBV28,TRBJ2-7,.,CASSYQYEQYF
TRBV14,TRBJ1-2,.,CASSLKAFQDYGYTF
TRBV28,TRBJ2-3,.,CASSLLAESTDTQYF
TRBV27,TRBJ2-3,.,CASSNRVRSTDTQYF
TRBV19,TRBJ2-3,.,CATWLRTGGVNTQYF
TRBV4-1,TRBJ2-5,.,CASSQERGQGRQETQYF
TRBV6-5,TRBJ1-5,.,CASRTGRNQPQHF
TRBV14,TRBJ2-5,.,CASSLGLVEGETQYF
TRBV6-1,TRBJ2-2,once,CASSEHRLAGTGGGGELFF
TRBV9,TRBJ2-3,once,CASSASGGEWTDTQYF
TRBV7-2,TRBJ2-7,few,CASSETSGGALYF
TRBV28,TRBJ1-1,.,CASSSPRAKNTEAFF
TRBV2,TRBJ1-5,.,CATRDFGQPQHF
TRBV28,TRBJ1-2,.,CASSTGGFDYGYTF
TRBV5-1,TRBJ2-1,.,CASSPLRGGGEQFF
TRBV5-1,TRBJ1-5,.,CASSLEGVQPQHF
TRBV5-4,TRBJ1-2,few,CASSLDRGLGNYGYTF
TRBV13,TRBJ2-2,once,CASSPPQGMVGELFF
TRBV5-1,TRBJ2-2,.,CASSLVGQGRTGELFF
TRBV28,TRBJ2-7,many,CASSSTGYSYEQYF
TRBV28,TRBJ2-7,.,CASSFIGGGVYEQYF
TRBV5-6,TRBJ2-3,.,CASSVAGTGGTDTQYF
TRBV4-1,TRBJ2-1,.,CASSRPTEGGAYNEQFF
TRBV2,TRBJ2-3,few,CASMRDTTDTQYF
TRBV6-5,TRBJ2-7,.,CASRVAVAYEQYF
TRBV4-2,TRBJ2-3,.,CASSLFSGGAVGDTQYF
TRBV9,TRBJ1-1,.,CASSLRRSTEAFF
TRBV6-5,TRBJ1-6,.,CASSYSDSPYNSPLHF
TRBV19,TRBJ2-3,.,CASSIASTDTQYF
TRBV27,TRBJ2-1,.,CASSSPGAGIGNEQFF
TRBV6-5,TRBJ1-4,.,CASSFGQGNEKLFF